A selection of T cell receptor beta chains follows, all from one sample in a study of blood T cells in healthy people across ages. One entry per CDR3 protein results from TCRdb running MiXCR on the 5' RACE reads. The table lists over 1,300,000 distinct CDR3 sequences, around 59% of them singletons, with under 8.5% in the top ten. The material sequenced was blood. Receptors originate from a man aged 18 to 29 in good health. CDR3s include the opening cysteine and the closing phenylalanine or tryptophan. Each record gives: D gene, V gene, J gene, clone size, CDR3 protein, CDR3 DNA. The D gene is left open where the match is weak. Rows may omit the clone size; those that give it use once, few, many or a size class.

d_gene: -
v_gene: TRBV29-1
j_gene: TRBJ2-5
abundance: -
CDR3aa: CSVGRVLGETQYF
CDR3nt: TGCAGCGTTGGTCGGGTCCTGGGGGAGACCCAGTACTTC

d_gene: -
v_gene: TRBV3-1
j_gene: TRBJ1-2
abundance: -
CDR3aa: CASSQDLRGALNYGYTF
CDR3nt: TGTGCCAGCAGCCAAGATTTGAGGGGGGCACTCAACTATGGCTACACCTTC

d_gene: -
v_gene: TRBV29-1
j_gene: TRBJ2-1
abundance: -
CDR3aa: CSAWLNEQFF
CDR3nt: TGCAGCGCCTGGCTCAATGAGCAGTTCTTC

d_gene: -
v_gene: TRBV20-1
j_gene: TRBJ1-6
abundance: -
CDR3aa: CSASGGPNSPLHF
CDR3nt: TGCAGTGCTAGTGGTGGCCCGAATTCACCCCTCCACTTT

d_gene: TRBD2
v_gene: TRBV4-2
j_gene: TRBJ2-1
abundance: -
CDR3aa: CASSQGSGLAAPFF
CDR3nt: TGTGCCAGCAGCCAAGGTTCCGGTCTAGCGGCACCGTTCTTC

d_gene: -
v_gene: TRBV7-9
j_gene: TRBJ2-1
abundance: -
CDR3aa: CASSHGANEQFF
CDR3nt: TGTGCCAGCAGCCATGGGGCCAATGAGCAGTTCTTC

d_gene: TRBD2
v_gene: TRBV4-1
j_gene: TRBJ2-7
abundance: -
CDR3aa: CASSLKGGSSYEQYF
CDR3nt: TGCGCCAGCAGCCTTAAGGGCGGGAGCTCCTACGAGCAGTACTTC

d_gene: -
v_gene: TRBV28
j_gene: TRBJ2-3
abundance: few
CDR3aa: CASREGQISDTQYF
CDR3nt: TGTGCCAGCAGGGAGGGTCAAATCTCAGATACGCAGTATTTT

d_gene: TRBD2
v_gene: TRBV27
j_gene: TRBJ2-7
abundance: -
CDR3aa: CASSFSGRSSEQYF
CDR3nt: TGTGCCAGCAGTTTTAGCGGGAGGTCTTCTGAGCAGTACTTC

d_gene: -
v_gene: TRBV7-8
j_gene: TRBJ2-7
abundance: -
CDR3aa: CASSLGGVLSYEQYF
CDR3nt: TGTGCCAGCAGCCTCGGAGGGGTTCTCTCCTACGAGCAGTACTTC

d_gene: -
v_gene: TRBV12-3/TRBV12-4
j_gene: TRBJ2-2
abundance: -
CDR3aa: CASTLLNPGELFF
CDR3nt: TGTGCCAGCACCCTATTAAACCCCGGGGAGCTGTTTTTT

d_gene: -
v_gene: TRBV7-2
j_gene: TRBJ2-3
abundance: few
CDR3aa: CASSSPGLRTSTDTQYF
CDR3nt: TGTGCCAGCAGCTCGCCGGGACTCCGGACCAGCACAGATACGCAGTATTTT

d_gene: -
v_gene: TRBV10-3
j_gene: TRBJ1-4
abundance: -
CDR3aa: CAISEGRQNEKLFF
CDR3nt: TGTGCCATCAGTGAGGGCCGGCAGAATGAAAAACTGTTTTTT

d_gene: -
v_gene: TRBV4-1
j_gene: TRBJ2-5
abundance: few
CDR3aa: CASSQLSGEQETQYF
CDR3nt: TGCGCCAGCAGCCAGCTTAGCGGAGAACAAGAGACCCAGTACTTC

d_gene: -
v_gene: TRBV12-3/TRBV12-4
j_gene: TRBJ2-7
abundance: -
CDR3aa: CASSPMTGAYEQYF
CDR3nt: TGTGCCAGCAGTCCTATGACGGGAGCCTACGAGCAGTACTTC

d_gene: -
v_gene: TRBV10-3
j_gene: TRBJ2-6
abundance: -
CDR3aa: CAISDPGRASGANVLTF
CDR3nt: TGTGCCATCAGTGACCCGGGGCGGGCCTCTGGGGCCAACGTCCTGACTTTC

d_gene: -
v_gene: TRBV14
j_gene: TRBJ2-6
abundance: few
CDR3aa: CASSQESGIWSGANVLTF
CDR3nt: TGTGCCAGCAGCCAAGAATCGGGGATATGGTCTGGGGCCAACGTCCTGACTTTC

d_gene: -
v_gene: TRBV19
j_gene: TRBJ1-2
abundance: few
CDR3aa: CASSPARGSQYGYTF
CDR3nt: TGTGCCAGTAGTCCAGCACGGGGGAGTCAGTATGGCTACACCTTC

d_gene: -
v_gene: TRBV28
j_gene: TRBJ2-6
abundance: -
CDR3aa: CASTRDNSGANVLTF
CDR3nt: TGTGCCAGCACCCGGGACAACTCTGGGGCCAACGTCCTGACTTTC

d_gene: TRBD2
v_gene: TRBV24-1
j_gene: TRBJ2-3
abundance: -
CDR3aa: CATSDPGLGLGNTQYF
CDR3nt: TGTGCCACCAGTGATCCTGGACTAGGCCTAGGTAATACGCAGTATTTT

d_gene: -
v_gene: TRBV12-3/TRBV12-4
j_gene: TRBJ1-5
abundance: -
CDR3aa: CASSFGQDQPQHF
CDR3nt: TGTGCCAGCAGTTTTGGGCAGGATCAGCCCCAGCATTTT

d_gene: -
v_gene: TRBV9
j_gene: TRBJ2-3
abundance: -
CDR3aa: CASSVTSYGTQYF
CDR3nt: TGTGCCAGCAGCGTTACTAGTTACGGTACGCAGTATTTT

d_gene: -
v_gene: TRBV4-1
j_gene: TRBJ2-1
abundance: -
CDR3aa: CASSAQGGYNEQFF
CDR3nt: TGCGCCAGCAGCGCCCAGGGGGGCTACAATGAGCAGTTCTTC

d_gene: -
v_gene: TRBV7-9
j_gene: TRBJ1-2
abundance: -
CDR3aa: CASTHGYGYTF
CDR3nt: TGTGCCAGCACCCACGGCTATGGCTACACCTTC

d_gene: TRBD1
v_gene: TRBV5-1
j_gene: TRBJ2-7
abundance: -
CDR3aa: CASSLEVRDRPYEQYF
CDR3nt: TGCGCCAGCAGCTTGGAAGTCCGGGACAGACCCTACGAGCAGTACTTC

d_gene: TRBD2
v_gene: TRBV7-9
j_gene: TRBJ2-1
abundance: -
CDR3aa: CASISWRGSDYNEQFF
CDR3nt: TGTGCCAGCATCTCTTGGCGGGGGAGCGATTACAATGAGCAGTTCTTC

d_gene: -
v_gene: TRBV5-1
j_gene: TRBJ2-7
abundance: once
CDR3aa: CASSLGQGMSYEQYF
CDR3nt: TGCGCCAGCAGCTTGGGGCAAGGGATGTCCTACGAGCAGTACTTC

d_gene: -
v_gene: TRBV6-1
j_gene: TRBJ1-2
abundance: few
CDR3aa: CAGGDNYGYTF
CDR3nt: TGTGCCGGGGGTGACAACTATGGCTACACCTTC

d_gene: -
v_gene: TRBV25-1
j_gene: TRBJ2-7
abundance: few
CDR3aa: CASSMLTQHEQYF
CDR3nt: TGTGCCAGCAGTATGTTAACCCAGCACGAGCAGTACTTC

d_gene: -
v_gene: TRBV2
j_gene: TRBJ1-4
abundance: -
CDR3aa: CASSVTRSEKLFF
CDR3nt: TGTGCCAGCAGTGTAACGCGAAGTGAAAAACTGTTTTTT

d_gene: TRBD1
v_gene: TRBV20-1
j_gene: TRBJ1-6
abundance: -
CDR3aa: CSARIPPGQGASYNSPLHF
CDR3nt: TGCAGTGCTAGAATTCCTCCGGGACAGGGGGCCTCCTATAATTCACCCCTCCACTTT

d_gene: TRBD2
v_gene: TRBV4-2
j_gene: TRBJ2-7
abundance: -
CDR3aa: CASSQGWTSGGVGEQYF
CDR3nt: TGTGCCAGCAGCCAAGGCTGGACTAGCGGGGGGGTAGGCGAGCAGTACTTC